Presented here are 26 T cell receptor beta chains from one specimen sequenced in a study of read filtering for tumor transcriptome and immune sequencing. Molecular barcoded adaptors covering alpha/delta and beta/gamma chains were used on approximately 400 ng RNA. A single record per CDR3 protein comes from TCRdb applying MiXCR to the reads. The sample holds tens of thousands of distinct CDR3 sequences, 15% to 20% seen once. Sequenced input: a population of CD138-negative cells sorted from bone marrow. The source of these receptors is a donor at least 40 years old with multiple myeloma.

This clonotype appeared many times. The chain combines TRBV28 with TRBJ2-7; 11 bases align to TRBD1. CDR3 length equals 15 residues. CDR1 MDHEN and CDR2 SYDVKM come from the germline V gene. The V segment lost 7 bases and the J segment 5 bases; nucleotides outside the gene matches: 10. Here the CDR3 reads CASTPGQGAPHEQYF. DNA of the CDR3: TGTGCCAGCACCCCAGGACAGGGGGCTCCCCACGAGCAGTACTTC.

In this sample, this clonotype turned up many times. The J gene is TRBJ2-1, the V gene TRBV3-1, with 7 positions matching TRBD2. In germline, CDR1 is LGHDT, CDR2 YNNKEL (reference sequence). The CDR3 consists of 16 residues. J gave up 5 bases and V 0 bases, and 7 bases lay outside the gene matches. The CDR3 DNA reads TGTGCCAGCAGCCAAGAGGTGGGAGGGCCGAACAATGAGCAGTTCTTC. Its protein product is CASSQEVGGPNNEQFF.

Comments on this clonotype: Only one base separates this from a far larger clonotype, so it likely reflects a read error. V is TRBV4-2 and J is TRBJ2-1, with D unresolved. The V gene lost 4 bases and the J gene lost 4 bases, with 11 bases spanning the gap. The CDR3 consists of 14 residues. The V gene's germline CDR1 is LGHNA and CDR2 YNFKEQ. DNA of the CDR3: TGTGCCAGCAGCCTTTTGGCCCGGTACAATGAGCAGTTCTTC. It specifies CASSLLARYNEQFF.

This clonotype is classed as medium-sized. The V call is TRBV29-1, the J call TRBJ2-1; the match to TRBD2 covers 10 bases. Germline trimming cut 4 bases from V and 9 bases from J; bases unmatched to any gene: 9. The CDR3 spans 14 residues. Germline loops: CDR1 SQVTM, CDR2 ANQGSEA. The CDR3, as DNA: TGCAGCGTTGGAGATAGCGGGAGGTTCGGTGAGCAGTTCTTC. Amino acid sequence: CSVGDSGRFGEQFF.

This clonotype was seen once. This likely comes from a read error, as the CDR3 has no conserved phenylalanine or tryptophan at its end. The chain has TRBV29-1 and TRBJ2-1; no reliable D call. The CDR3 spans 12 residues. Trimming took off 6 bases at V and 5 bases at J, with 11 bases between the two ends. Per germline, CDR1 SQVTM and CDR2 ANQGSEA. The CDR3 sequence: CSVVPGHNEQFS. The DNA for the CDR3 is TGCAGCGTCGTTCCAGGACACAATGAGCAGTTCTCC.

There are many counts of this clonotype. V and J are TRBV9 and TRBJ2-3; D call uncertain. This CDR3 is built from 15 residues. Germline CDR1 reads SGDLS; CDR2 reads YYNGEE. V lost 0 bases to trimming and J lost 2 bases, with 10 bases between them. Here the CDR3 reads CASSVGVPATDTQYF. CDR3 DNA sequence: TGTGCCAGCAGCGTAGGAGTTCCAGCCACAGATACGCAGTATTTT. The full variable domain, with the rest looked up from reference TRBV9 and TRBJ2-3, is DSGVTQTPKHLITATGQRVTLRCSPRSGDLSVYWYQQSLDQGLQFLIQYYNGEERAKGNILERFSAQQFPDLHSELNLSSLELGDSALYFCASSVGVPATDTQYFGPGTRLTVL.

Points on this clonotype: A much more abundant neighbour one base away suggests this may be a read error. This chain connects TRBV18 to TRBJ1-1, with unresolved D. The CDR3 extends over 14 amino acids. The V end was cut by 3 bases, the J end by 3 bases, with 11 bases between. Germline values: CDR1 KGHSH, CDR2 LQKENI. This chain's CDR3 is CASSPIEFHTEAFF. CDR3 sequence (DNA): TGTGCCAGCTCACCGATAGAGTTCCACACTGAAGCTTTCTTT.

This clonotype occurred a few times. The J gene is TRBJ1-2, the V gene TRBV18, with D perhaps TRBD1 (6 bases). The CDR3 runs 16 residues. Germline CDR1 and CDR2: KGHSH and LQKENI. Trimming took 3 bases from V and 5 from J, leaving 19 bases between them. The CDR3 spells CASSPGAPPQTYGYTF. DNA for the CDR3: TGTGCCAGCTCACCGGGGGCGCCGCCCCAAACTTATGGCTACACCTTC.

The genes are TRBV12-5 and TRBJ2-5; 13 nucleotides agree with TRBD2. V gave up 0 bases and J gave up 4 bases; unmatched junction bases: 11. In germline, CDR1 is LGHNT, CDR2 FRNRAP. This CDR3 has 19 amino acids. CDR3 in DNA: TGTGCTAGTGGTTTGGTTGGGACTAGCGGGACAGTAGGGAGAGAGACCCAGTACTTC. Protein sequence: CASGLVGTSGTVGRETQYF. Full variable domain (missing parts from reference TRBV12-5 and TRBJ2-5): DARVTQTPRHKVTEMGQEVTMRCQPILGHNTVFWYRQTMMQGLELLAYFRNRAPLDDSGMPKDRFSAEMPDATLATLKIQPSEPRDSAVYFCASGLVGTSGTVGRETQYFGPGTRLLVL.

The V and J genes are TRBV29-1 and TRBJ2-5, with 8 bases identical to TRBD2. In germline, CDR1 is SQVTM, CDR2 ANQGSEA. The CDR3 length is 14 residues. Unmatched junction bases numbered 7, after V lost 2 bases and J lost 5 bases. Here the CDR3 reads CSVETGGPVETQYF. Here the CDR3 DNA reads TGCAGCGTTGAAACGGGAGGGCCCGTGGAGACCCAGTACTTC.

Remarks on this clonotype: This is likely a read error, given that the CDR3 carries no conserved phenylalanine or tryptophan at its end. The chain couples TRBV5-1 to TRBJ2-1, with D possibly being TRBD2 (5 bases). This CDR3 region has 14 residues. CDR1 is SGHRS and CDR2 is YFSETQ in the germline V gene. The CDR3 region is CACSLEAISDEQFS. In DNA form, the CDR3 reads TGCGCCTGCAGCTTGGAAGCCATTAGCGATGAGCAGTTCTCC.

Of note for this clonotype: Being one base from a much bigger clone, this may be a read error. The chain has TRBV27 and TRBJ1-4; D not certain. This CDR3 is 13 amino acids long. Germline CDR1 and CDR2: MNHEY and SMNVEV (reference sequence). The CDR3 region has the DNA TGTGCCAGCAGTTCTGTAGACACAGATACGCTGTATTTT. It translates to CASSSVDTDTLYF. The variable domain in full, with the rest retrieved from reference TRBV27 and TRBJ1-4, is EAQVTQNPRYLITVTGKKLTVTCSQNMNHEYMSWYRQDPGLGLRQIYYSMNVEVTDKGDVPEGYKVSRKEKRNFPLILESPSPNQTSLYFCASSSVDTDTLYFGSGTQLSVL.

This clonotype was found many times. V and J are TRBV28 and TRBJ2-5; 7 bases are shared with TRBD1. The germline V gene encodes CDR1 MDHEN and CDR2 SYDVKM. This CDR3 is built from 15 residues. Germline trimming cut 5 bases from V and 0 bases from J; bases unmatched to any gene: 6. CDR3 sequence reads: CASSPSTGYQETQYF. CDR3 nucleotides: TGTGCCAGCAGTCCCTCGACAGGGTACCAAGAGACCCAGTACTTC.

This clonotype appeared many times. The chain joins TRBV4-3 to TRBJ1-1; D ambiguous. Trimming pared 0 bases from V and 3 bases from J, leaving 14 bases between. This CDR3 has 16 residues. Germline values: CDR1 LGHNA, CDR2 YSLEER. The CDR3 DNA is TGCGCCAGCAGCCAAGAATTGAGCAGTCGGTACACTGAAGCTTTCTTT. This sequence encodes CASSQELSSRYTEAFF.

This clonotype was observed many times. The chain carries TRBV5-1 and TRBJ1-1; 9 bases are shared with TRBD1. Germline V lookup: CDR1 SGHRS, CDR2 YFSETQ. The CDR3 length is 14 residues. J was trimmed by 3 bases and V by 3 bases; bases with no gene match: 3. As DNA, the CDR3 is TGCGCCAGCAGCTCGGACAGGGGAGACACTGAAGCTTTCTTT. Amino acids: CASSSDRGDTEAFF.

This clonotype was counted ten times or more. The J gene is TRBJ2-5, the V gene TRBV7-9; D is perhaps TRBD2 (5 bases). Trimming shortened V by 3 bases and J by 0 bases, and 8 bases separated the two germline ends. The CDR3 contains 14 residues. Germline V lookup: CDR1 SEHNR, CDR2 FQNEAQ (reference sequence). CDR3 sequence reads: CASSLEAYQETQYF. In DNA form, the CDR3 reads TGTGCCAGCAGCTTGGAGGCGTACCAAGAGACCCAGTACTTC.

This clonotype has more than one count but fewer than ten. The CDR3 region is CAISELGEAPNEQFF. CDR3 DNA: TGTGCCATCAGTGAGCTGGGAGAGGCTCCCAATGAGCAGTTCTTC. The V call is TRBV10-3, the J call TRBJ2-1, with D possibly TRBD2 on 5 matching bases. Per germline, CDR1 ENHRY and CDR2 SYGVKD. This CDR3 has 15 amino acids. Trimming removed 2 bases from V and 6 bases from J, with 14 bases in between.

This rearrangement joins TRBV2 to TRBJ2-7; D perhaps matches TRBD1 (6 bases). V gave up 6 bases and J gave up 0 bases, with 12 bases separating them. This CDR3 contains 14 residues. CDR1 is SNHLY and CDR2 is FYNNEI in the germline V gene. CDR3 in amino acids: CASREQGPSYEQYF. CDR3 coding DNA: TGTGCCAGCAGGGAACAGGGACCCTCCTACGAGCAGTACTTC.

This clonotype came up many times. The J gene is TRBJ2-3, the V gene TRBV29-1, with TRBD1 matching 8 bases. V was clipped by 7 bases and J by 4 bases; unmatched bases: 7. CDR3 size: 13 residues. Germline V lookup: CDR1 SQVTM, CDR2 ANQGSEA. The CDR3 DNA follows: TGCAGCGGGACAGGGATAATCGCAGATACGCAGTATTTT. It yields the protein CSGTGIIADTQYF.

Regarding this clonotype: The junction differs from germline at one of its ends, possibly a read error. The V gene is TRBV2, the J gene TRBJ1-4, with TRBD1 identical over 10 bases. The CDR3 totals 15 residues. The germline V gene encodes CDR1 SNHLY and CDR2 FYNNEI. CDR3 loop: CASRQSGQGRERLFF. The CDR3 DNA follows: TGTGCCAGCAGACAATCGGGACAGGGGAGGGAAAGACTGTTTTTT.

This clonotype was seen at least ten times. The chain joins TRBV2 to TRBJ2-6; D possibly corresponds to TRBD2 (5 bases). CDR3 size: 14 residues. Germline V lookup: CDR1 SNHLY, CDR2 FYNNEI. Between the trimmed V and J ends, which lost 3 bases and 6 bases, there was a span of 9 bases. CDR3 coding DNA: TGTGCCAGCAGTGAGGTGGGAGTGGCCAACGTCCTGACTTTC. Translated: CASSEVGVANVLTF.

This clonotype was seen many times. The chain combines TRBV11-1 with TRBJ2-7; possibly TRBD2 for D (5 bases). Trimming took 5 bases from V and 2 from J, leaving 13 bases between them. The CDR3 runs 14 residues. CDR1 and CDR2 from the germline V gene are SGHAT and FQDESV (reference sequence). CDR3: CASSRRRPPYEQYF. The CDR3 nucleotides read TGTGCCAGCAGCCGTCGGAGGCCCCCCTACGAGCAGTACTTC.

This clonotype has a count of ten or more. This clone may be a read error of a much larger clone one base away. The V gene is TRBV2, the J gene TRBJ2-3; the D is unclear. In germline, CDR1 is SNHLY, CDR2 FYNNEI. CDR3 length equals 11 residues. V was shortened by 5 bases and J by 2 bases, with 2 bases between the two germline ends. This chain's CDR3 is CASSFTDTQYF. The CDR3 DNA reads as TGTGCCAGCAGTTTCACAGATACGCAGTATTTT. Combining the CDR3 with reference TRBV2 and TRBJ2-3 gives the whole variable domain EPEVTQTPSHQVTQMGQEVILRCVPISNHLYFYWYRQILGQKVEFLVSFYNNEISEKSEIFDDQFSVERPDGSNFTLKIRSTKLEDSAMYFCASSFTDTQYFGPGTRLTVL.

In regard to this clonotype: This sequence may be a read error, since a much larger clone differs from it by one base. V usage is TRBV7-2 and J usage is TRBJ2-3, with 7 bases that match TRBD2. The CDR3 covers 14 residues. Germline assignment: CDR1 SGHTA and CDR2 FQGNSA. CDR3 in DNA: TGTGCCAGCAGACGGGACTACAGCACAGATACGCAGTCTTTT. Translated, it gives CASRRDYSTDTQSF.

This clonotype was observed many times. The genes are TRBV3-1 and TRBJ1-5; tentatively, D is TRBD1 (5 bases). CDR1 is LGHDT and CDR2 is YNNKEL in the germline V gene (reference sequence). V lost 5 bases and J lost 2, with 10 bases in between. The CDR3 runs 14 residues. CDR3 amino acids: CASSGGEGNQPQHF. CDR3 coding DNA: TGTGCCAGCAGCGGAGGGGAGGGCAATCAGCCCCAGCATTTT.

This clonotype showed up many times. The chain couples TRBV4-1 to TRBJ1-2; no definite D call. The V gene's germline CDR1 is MGHRA and CDR2 YSYEKL. V lost 1 base and J lost 2, with 8 bases in between. The CDR3 extends over 14 amino acids. The CDR3 loop reads CASSQGMANYGYTF. CDR3 sequence (DNA): TGCGCCAGCAGCCAAGGGATGGCGAACTATGGCTACACCTTC.